This T cell receptor (beta chain) was documented in a study of T-cell memory formation after mild COVID-19. Overall study: Clusters of TCRs were largely donor specific.

This clonotype was detected many times. CDR3 size: 14 residues. Trimming removed 3 bases from V and 4 bases from J, with 12 bases in between. TCRdb passed the 5' RACE reads through MiXCR, listing each CDR3 protein once. The sample holds under 35,000 distinct CDR3 sequences, 20% to 25% seen once. The sequence came from an adult who had mild COVID-19 (a few samples of this study predate the infection). Cell type and time point are not known. V and J are TRBV12-3 or TRBV12-4 and TRBJ2-5, with D possibly being TRBD2 (7 bases). Source material: PBMCs or a T cell subset sorted from them (not recorded which). The CDR3 DNA reads as TGTGCCAGCAGTTTTGGGGGGGCCACAGAGACCCAGTACTTC. It yields the protein CASSFGGATETQYF.